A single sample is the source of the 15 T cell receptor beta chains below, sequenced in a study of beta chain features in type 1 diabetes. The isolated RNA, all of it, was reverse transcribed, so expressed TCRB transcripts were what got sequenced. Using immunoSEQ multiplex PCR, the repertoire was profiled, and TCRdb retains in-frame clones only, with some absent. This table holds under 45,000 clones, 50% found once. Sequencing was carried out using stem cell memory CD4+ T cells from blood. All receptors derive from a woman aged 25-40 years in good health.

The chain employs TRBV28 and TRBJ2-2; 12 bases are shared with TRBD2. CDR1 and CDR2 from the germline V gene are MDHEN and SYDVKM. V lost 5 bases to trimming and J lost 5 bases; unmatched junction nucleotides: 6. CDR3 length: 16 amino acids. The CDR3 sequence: CASSVSGTSGTGELFF. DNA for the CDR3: TGTGCCAGCAGTGTATCCGGGACTAGCGGGACCGGGGAGCTGTTTTTT.

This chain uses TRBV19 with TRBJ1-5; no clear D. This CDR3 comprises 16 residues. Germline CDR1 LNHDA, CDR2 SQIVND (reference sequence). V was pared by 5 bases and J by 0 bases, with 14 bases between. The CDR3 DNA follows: TGTGCCAGTAGTCTTGTTGGCCCGGGTAGCAATCAGCCCCAGCATTTT. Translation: CASSLVGPGSNQPQHF.

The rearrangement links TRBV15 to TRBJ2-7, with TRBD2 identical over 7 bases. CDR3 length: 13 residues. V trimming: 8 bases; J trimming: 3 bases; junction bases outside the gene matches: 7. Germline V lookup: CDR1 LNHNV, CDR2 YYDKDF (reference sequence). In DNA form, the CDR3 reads TGTGCCACCCTTGGGGGGGGAGGCTACGAGCAGTACTTC. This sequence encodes CATLGGGGYEQYF.

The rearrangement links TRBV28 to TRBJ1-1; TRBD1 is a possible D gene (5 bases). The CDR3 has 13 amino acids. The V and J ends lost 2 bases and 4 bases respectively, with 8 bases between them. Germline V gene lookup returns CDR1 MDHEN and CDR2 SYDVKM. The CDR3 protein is CASSLAGFTEAFF. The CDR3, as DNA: TGTGCCAGCAGTTTAGCAGGGTTCACTGAAGCTTTCTTT.

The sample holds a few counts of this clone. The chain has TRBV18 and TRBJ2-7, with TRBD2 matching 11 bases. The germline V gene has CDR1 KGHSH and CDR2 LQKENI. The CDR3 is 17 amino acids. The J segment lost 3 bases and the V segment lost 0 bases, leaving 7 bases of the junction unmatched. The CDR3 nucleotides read TGTGCCAGCTCACCACCCTCGATAGCGGGAGGGCTCTACGAGCAGTACTTC. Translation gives CASSPPSIAGGLYEQYF.

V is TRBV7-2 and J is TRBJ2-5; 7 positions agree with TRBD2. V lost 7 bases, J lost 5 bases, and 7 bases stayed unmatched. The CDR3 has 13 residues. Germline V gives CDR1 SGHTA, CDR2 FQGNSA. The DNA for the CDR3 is TGTGCCAGCATTGGCGGGAGTTGCGAGACCCAGTACTTC. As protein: CASIGGSCETQYF.

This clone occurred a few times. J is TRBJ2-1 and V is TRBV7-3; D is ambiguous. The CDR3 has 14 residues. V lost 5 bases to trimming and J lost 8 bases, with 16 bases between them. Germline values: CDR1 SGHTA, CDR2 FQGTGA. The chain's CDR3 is CASSPSLIEDEQFF. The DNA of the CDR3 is TGTGCCAGCAGCCCAAGTTTAATTGAGGATGAGCAGTTCTTC.

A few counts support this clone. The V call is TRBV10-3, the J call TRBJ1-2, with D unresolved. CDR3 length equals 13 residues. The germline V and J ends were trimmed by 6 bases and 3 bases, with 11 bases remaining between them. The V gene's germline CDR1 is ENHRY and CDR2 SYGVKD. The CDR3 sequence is CAIRGGSHYGYTF. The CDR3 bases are TGTGCCATCAGGGGAGGGTCCCACTATGGCTACACCTTC.

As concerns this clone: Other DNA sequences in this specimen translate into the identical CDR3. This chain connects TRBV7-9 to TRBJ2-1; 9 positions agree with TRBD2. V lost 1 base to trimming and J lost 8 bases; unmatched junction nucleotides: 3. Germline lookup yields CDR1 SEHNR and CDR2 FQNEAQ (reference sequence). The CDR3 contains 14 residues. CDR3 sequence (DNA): TGTGCCAGCAGCTTAGAAATAGCGGGAGATGAGCAGTTCTTC. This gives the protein CASSLEIAGDEQFF.

The CDR3 bases are TGTGCCAGCAGCTCACCTCCGGGGGTGAACACTGAAGCTTTCTTT. It encodes CASSSPPGVNTEAFF. The chain combines TRBV11-2 with TRBJ1-1; TRBD1 might be the D (5 bases). The germline V and J ends were trimmed by 4 bases and 0 bases, with 12 bases remaining between them. Germline V CDR1 and CDR2: SGHAT, FQNNGV. This CDR3 is 15 amino acids long. The variable domain in full, completed from reference TRBV11-2 and TRBJ1-1, reads EAGVAQSPRYKIIEKRQSVAFWCNPISGHATLYWYQQILGQGPKLLIQFQNNGVVDDSQLPKDRFSAERLKGVDSTLKIQPAKLEDSAVYLCASSSPPGVNTEAFFGQGTRLTVV.

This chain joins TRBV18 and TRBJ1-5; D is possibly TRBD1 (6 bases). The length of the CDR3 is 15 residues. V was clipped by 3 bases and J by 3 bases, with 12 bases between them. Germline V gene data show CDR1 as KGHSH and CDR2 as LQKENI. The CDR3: CASSPSRTANQPQHF. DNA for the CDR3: TGTGCCAGCTCACCTTCAAGGACAGCCAATCAGCCCCAGCATTTT.

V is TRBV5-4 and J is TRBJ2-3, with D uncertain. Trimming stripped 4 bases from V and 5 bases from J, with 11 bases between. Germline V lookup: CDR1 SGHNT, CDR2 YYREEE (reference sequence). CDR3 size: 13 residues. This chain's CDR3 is CASSTASVDTQYF. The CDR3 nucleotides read TGTGCCAGCAGCACGGCCAGCGTAGATACGCAGTATTTT.

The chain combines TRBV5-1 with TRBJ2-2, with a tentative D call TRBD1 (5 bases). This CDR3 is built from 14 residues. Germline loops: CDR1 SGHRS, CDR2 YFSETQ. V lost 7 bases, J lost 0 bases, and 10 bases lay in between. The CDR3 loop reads CASEEGANTGELFF. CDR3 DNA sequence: TGCGCCAGCGAGGAAGGGGCGAACACCGGGGAGCTGTTTTTT.

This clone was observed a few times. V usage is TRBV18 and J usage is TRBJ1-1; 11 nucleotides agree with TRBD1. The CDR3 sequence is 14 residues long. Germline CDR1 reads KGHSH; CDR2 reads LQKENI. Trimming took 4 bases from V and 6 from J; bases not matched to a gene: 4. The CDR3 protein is CASSRDRGNAEAFF. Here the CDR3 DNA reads TGTGCCAGCTCACGGGACAGGGGGAATGCTGAAGCTTTCTTT.

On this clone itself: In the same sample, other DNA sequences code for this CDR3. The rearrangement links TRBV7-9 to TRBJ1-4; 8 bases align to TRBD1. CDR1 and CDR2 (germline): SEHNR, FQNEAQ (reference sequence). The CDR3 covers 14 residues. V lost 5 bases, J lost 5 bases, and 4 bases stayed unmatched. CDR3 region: CASSLQGGNEKLFF. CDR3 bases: TGTGCCAGCAGCCTACAGGGGGGGAATGAAAAACTGTTTTTT.